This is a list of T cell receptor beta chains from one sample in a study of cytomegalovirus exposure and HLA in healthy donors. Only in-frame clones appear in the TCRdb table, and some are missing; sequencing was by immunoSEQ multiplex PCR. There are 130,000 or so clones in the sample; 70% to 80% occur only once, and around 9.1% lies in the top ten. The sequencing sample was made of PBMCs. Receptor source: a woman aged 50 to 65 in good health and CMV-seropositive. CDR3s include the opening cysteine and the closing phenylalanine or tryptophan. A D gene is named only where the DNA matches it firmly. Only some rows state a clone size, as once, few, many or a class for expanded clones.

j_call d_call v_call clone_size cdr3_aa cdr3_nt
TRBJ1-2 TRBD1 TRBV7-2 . CASSVHRGREAGGYTF TGTGCCAGCAGCGTCCACAGGGGGCGCGAGGCTGGGGGCTACACCTTC
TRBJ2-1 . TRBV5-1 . CASSPGGPGNEQFF TGCGCCAGCAGCCCCGGGGGACCTGGGAATGAGCAGTTCTTC
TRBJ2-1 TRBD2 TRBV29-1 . CSVVGTSGSHEQFF TGCAGCGTTGTAGGTACTAGCGGGAGCCATGAGCAGTTCTTC
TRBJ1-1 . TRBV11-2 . CASSSSRDYTEAFF TGTGCCAGCAGCTCCTCTAGGGACTACACTGAAGCTTTCTTT
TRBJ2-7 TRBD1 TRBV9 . CASSAGQGNYEQYF TGTGCCAGCAGCGCTGGACAGGGGAACTACGAGCAGTACTTC
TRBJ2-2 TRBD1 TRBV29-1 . CSVTSTGGLYTGELFF TGCAGCGTGACCTCCACAGGGGGCTTGTACACCGGGGAGCTGTTTTTT
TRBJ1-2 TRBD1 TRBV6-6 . CASSYGQAPGGYTF TGTGCCAGCAGTTACGGACAGGCCCCGGGTGGCTACACCTTC
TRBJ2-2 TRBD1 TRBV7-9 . CASSLQGTGGGELFF TGTGCCAGCAGCTTGCAAGGGACAGGGGGCGGGGAGCTGTTTTTT
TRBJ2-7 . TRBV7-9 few CASSLIATDEQYF TGTGCCAGCAGCTTAATAGCTACGGACGAGCAGTACTTC
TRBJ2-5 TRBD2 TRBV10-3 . CAISGLAGGPGETQYF TGTGCCATCAGCGGACTAGCGGGGGGTCCCGGAGAGACCCAGTACTTC
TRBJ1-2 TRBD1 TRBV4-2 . CASRSGTGDYGYTF TGTGCCAGCAGATCCGGGACAGGGGACTATGGCTACACCTTC
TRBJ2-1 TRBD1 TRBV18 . CASYGTAYNEQFF TGTGCCAGCTACGGGACAGCGTACAATGAGCAGTTCTTC
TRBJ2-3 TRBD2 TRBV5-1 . CASSLGLAGEVDTQYF TGCGCCAGCAGCTTGGGGCTAGCGGGAGAGGTAGATACGCAGTATTTT
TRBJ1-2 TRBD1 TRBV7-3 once CASSLTGTGRYGYTF TGTGCCAGCAGCCTTACCGGGACAGGGCGTTATGGCTACACCTTC
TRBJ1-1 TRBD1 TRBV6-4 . CASRSQGGTEAFF TGTGCCAGCAGGAGCCAGGGGGGCACTGAAGCTTTCTTT
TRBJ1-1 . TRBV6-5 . CVSSRSTEMNTEAFF TGTGTCAGCAGTCGATCGACGGAGATGAACACTGAAGCTTTCTTT
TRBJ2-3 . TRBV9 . CASSISAASTDTQYF TGTGCCAGCAGCATCTCAGCGGCGAGCACAGATACGCAGTATTTT
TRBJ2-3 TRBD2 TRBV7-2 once CASSLGLAGGLSTDTQYF TGTGCCAGCAGCCTCGGACTAGCGGGAGGCCTTAGCACAGATACGCAGTATTTT
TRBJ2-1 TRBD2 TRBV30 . CAWKASGTGKFF TGTGCCTGGAAGGCTAGCGGGACGGGGAAGTTCTTC
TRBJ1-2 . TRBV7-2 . CASSATQGSYGYTF TGTGCCAGCAGCGCAACTCAGGGGTCCTATGGCTACACCTTC
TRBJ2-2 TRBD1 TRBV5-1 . CASSLAPGGPGELFF TGCGCCAGCAGCTTGGCCCCAGGGGGACCCGGGGAGCTGTTTTTT
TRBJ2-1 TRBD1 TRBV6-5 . CASAHSDRANEQFF TGTGCCAGCGCCCACTCGGACAGGGCCAATGAGCAGTTCTTC
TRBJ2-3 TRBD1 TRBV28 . CASEGQAASTDTQYF TGTGCCAGCGAGGGACAGGCGGCTAGCACAGATACGCAGTATTTT
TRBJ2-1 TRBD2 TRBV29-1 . CSALTPSSGRYEQFF TGCAGCGCCCTGACCCCCAGTAGCGGGAGATATGAGCAGTTCTTC
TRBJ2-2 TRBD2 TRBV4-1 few CASSGRVTSGVNTGELFF TGCGCCAGCAGCGGAAGGGTGACTAGCGGAGTGAACACCGGGGAGCTGTTTTTT
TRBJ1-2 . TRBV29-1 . CSVGSERQAYGYTF TGCAGCGTTGGAAGCGAAAGACAGGCCTATGGCTACACCTTC
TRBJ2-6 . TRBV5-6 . CASSLEQPSGANVLTF TGTGCCAGCAGCTTGGAACAGCCCTCTGGGGCCAACGTCCTGACTTTC
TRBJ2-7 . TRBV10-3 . CAISAWGQVYEQYF TGTGCCATCAGTGCTTGGGGCCAGGTCTACGAGCAGTACTTC
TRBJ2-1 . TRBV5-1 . CASSWETRVVTSSYNEQFF TGCGCCAGCAGCTGGGAGACTAGGGTAGTGACGAGCTCCTACAATGAGCAGTTCTTC
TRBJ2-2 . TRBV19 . CASRSSGRNTGELFF TGTGCCAGTAGAAGCAGCGGGCGGAACACCGGGGAGCTGTTTTTT
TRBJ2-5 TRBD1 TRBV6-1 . CASRRTGQETQYF TGTGCCAGCAGACGGACAGGGCAAGAGACCCAGTACTTC
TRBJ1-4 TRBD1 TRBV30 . CAWSLGQGTEKLFF TGTGCCTGGAGTCTGGGACAGGGAACGGAAAAACTGTTTTTT
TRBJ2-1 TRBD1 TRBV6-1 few CASSSQGYEQFF TGTGCCAGCAGCTCACAGGGGTATGAGCAGTTCTTC
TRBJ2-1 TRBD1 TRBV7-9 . CASSSLRDRGGEQFF TGTGCCAGCAGCTCGCTCCGGGACAGGGGTGGTGAGCAGTTCTTC
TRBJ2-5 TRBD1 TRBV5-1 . CASSTLRWDRGEETQYF TGCGCCAGCAGTACGTTGAGGTGGGACAGGGGTGAGGAGACCCAGTACTTC
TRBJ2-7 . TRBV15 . CATSRAGAGPYEQYF TGTGCCACCAGCAGAGCGGGAGCAGGCCCCTACGAGCAGTACTTC
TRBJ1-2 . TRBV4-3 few CASSQDGSYGYTF TGCGCCAGCAGCCAAGATGGGAGCTATGGCTACACCTTC
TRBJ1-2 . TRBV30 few CAWSGGGYGYTF TGTGCCTGGAGTGGAGGGGGCTATGGCTACACCTTC
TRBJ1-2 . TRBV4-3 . CASSQDGGNSYGYTF TGCGCCAGCAGCCAAGATGGGGGGAATTCCTATGGCTACACCTTC
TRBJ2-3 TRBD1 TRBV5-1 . CASSLDPGQGNTQYF TGCGCCAGCAGCTTGGACCCGGGACAGGGAAATACGCAGTATTTT
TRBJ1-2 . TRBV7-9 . CASSPAGGYGYTF TGTGCCAGCAGCCCAGCAGGAGGCTATGGCTACACCTTC
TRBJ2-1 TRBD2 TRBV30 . CAWRLPLGGSGYNEQFF TGTGCCTGGAGGCTACCCTTAGGCGGGAGCGGCTACAATGAGCAGTTCTTC
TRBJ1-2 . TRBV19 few CASSYGGGRDGYTF TGTGCCAGTAGTTACGGGGGGGGCCGCGATGGCTACACCTTC
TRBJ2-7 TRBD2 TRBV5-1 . CASSSVSSGRPYEQYF TGCGCCAGCAGCTCCGTTTCTAGCGGGCGTCCCTACGAGCAGTACTTC
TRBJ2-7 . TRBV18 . CASSPASRLEQYF TGTGCCAGCTCACCGGCTAGCCGGCTCGAGCAGTACTTC
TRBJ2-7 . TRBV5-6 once CASSIAAEQYF TGTGCCAGCAGCATAGCTGCCGAGCAGTACTTC
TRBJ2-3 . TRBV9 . CASSVLAGTDTQYF TGTGCCAGCAGCGTATTGGCTGGCACAGATACGCAGTATTTT
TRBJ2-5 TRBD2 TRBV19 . CASSIHLGGAGAGKETQYF TGTGCCAGTAGTATCCACCTCGGGGGTGCGGGAGCAGGAAAAGAGACCCAGTACTTC
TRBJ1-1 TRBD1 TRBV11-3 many CASSKRGRIRGTEAFF TGTGCCAGCAGCAAAAGGGGGCGTATTCGAGGAACTGAAGCTTTCTTT
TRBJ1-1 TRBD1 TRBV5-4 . CASSLENRGPTEAFF TGTGCCAGCAGCTTAGAAAACAGGGGACCCACTGAAGCTTTCTTT